Below are 16 T cell receptor beta chains sequenced from a single sample in a study of shared clonotypes between healthy human individuals (dated by TCRdb to 2020 to 2021). The method behind the library was the immunoSEQ multiplex PCR assay. This is the immuneACCESS table as TCRdb keeps it, with only in-frame sequences that have V and J called. A part of the clones is gone; compared with another copy, unresolved V genes explain less than half, and the rest is unexplained. The sample profile shows 1.5 million to 2.5 million clones; over 85% of them were found once. The ten largest clones take up 1% to 1.5% of the sample. CD8 naive samples were obtained by positive selection for CCR7 among CD45RO-negative cells, yielding a CD45RA+CCR7+ population from which TemRA cells were excluded. Input material: naive CD8+ T cells sorted from blood. The cell subset or site label, read with the paper, signifies: CD45RA+CCR7+. Source of these receptors: a young man in good health.

The chain is built from TRBV30 and TRBJ1-2, with TRBD1 as a possible D gene (5 bases). The germline CDR1 and CDR2 sequences are GTSNPN and SVGIG (reference sequence). Trimming cost V 5 bases and J 4 bases, with 20 bases left between them. This CDR3 spans 15 amino acids. CDR3 residues: CAWGETPPGRYGYTF. The CDR3 bases are TGTGCCTGGGGCGAGACTCCGCCGGGACGCTATGGCTACACCTTC.

The rearrangement uses TRBV28 and TRBJ2-3, with TRBD2 matching 15 bases. Trimming took 4 bases from V and 2 from J; bases not matched to a gene: 4. Germline CDR1 and CDR2: MDHEN and SYDVKM. The CDR3 sequence is 17 residues long. This CDR3 reads CASSWTSGGDYTDTQYF. CDR3 DNA: TGTGCCAGCAGTTGGACTAGCGGGGGGGATTACACAGATACGCAGTATTTT.

The chain carries TRBV9 and TRBJ2-1, with a possible D match to TRBD1 (5 bases). Trimming cost V 1 base and J 5 bases, with 10 bases left between them. CDR1 is SGDLS, CDR2 YYNGEE, per germline. This CDR3 spans 14 amino acids. CDR3: CASSVYGADNEQFF. In nucleotides, the CDR3 is TGTGCCAGCAGCGTATATGGGGCTGACAATGAGCAGTTCTTC.

The CDR3 reads CASSLADSSEQYF. CDR3 sequence (DNA): TGTGCCAGCAGCTTAGCTGACAGTTCCGAGCAGTACTTC. J is TRBJ2-7 and V is TRBV7-6, with D perhaps TRBD1 (5 bases). Germline CDR1 SGHVS, CDR2 FNYEAQ. This CDR3 comprises 13 residues. V was cut by 0 bases and J by 6 bases, with 9 bases left in between.

This chain connects TRBV7-2 to TRBJ1-1; TRBD1 agrees at 9 bases. CDR3 length: 17 residues. J gave up 0 bases and V 4 bases, and 9 bases lay outside the gene matches. Per the germline V gene, CDR1 is SGHTA and CDR2 is FQGNSA. The CDR3 reads CASSSIPGQGMNTEAFF. CDR3 sequence (DNA): TGTGCCAGCAGCTCCATCCCGGGACAGGGAATGAACACTGAAGCTTTCTTT.

The V call is TRBV13, the J call TRBJ2-7; 11 nucleotides agree with TRBD1. The CDR3 loop spans 15 amino acids. With V trimmed by 4 bases and J by 4 bases, 6 bases remained unmatched. Germline-derived CDR1 and CDR2 are PRHDT and FYEKMQ (reference sequence). The chain's CDR3 is CASSSTGTGGYEQYF. CDR3 bases: TGTGCCAGCAGCTCTACAGGGACAGGGGGGTACGAGCAGTACTTC.

The V gene is TRBV10-3, the J gene TRBJ2-6; D might be TRBD1 (6 bases). Trimming shortened V by 6 bases and J by 0 bases, and 18 bases separated the two germline ends. This CDR3 is 18 amino acids long. The V gene's germline CDR1 is ENHRY and CDR2 SYGVKD. The DNA for the CDR3 is TGTGCCATCAGCGACGGGACAACAAATCTCTCTGGGGCCAACGTCCTGACTTTC. Translation: CAISDGTTNLSGANVLTF.

This chain's CDR3 is CASSPDRAPWELFF. CDR3 nucleotide sequence: TGTGCCAGCAGCCCCGACAGGGCCCCGTGGGAGCTGTTTTTT. The chain has TRBV6-5 and TRBJ2-2; 7 bases align to TRBD1. This CDR3 is built from 14 residues. V dropped 6 bases and J dropped 9; count of bases not matched to a gene: 10. Germline CDR1 reads MNHEY; CDR2 reads SVGAGI.

V gene TRBV27 combines with J gene TRBJ1-4; D is ambiguous. Germline values: CDR1 MNHEY, CDR2 SMNVEV (reference sequence). This CDR3 spans 16 amino acids. Trimming shortened V by 5 bases and J by 3 bases, and 16 bases separated the two germline ends. CDR3 DNA sequence: TGTGCCAGCAGTACCCCTGACAATTCCTCTAATGAAAAACTGTTTTTT. This codes for CASSTPDNSSNEKLFF. The full variable domain, its missing parts supplied by reference TRBV27 and TRBJ1-4, is EAQVTQNPRYLITVTGKKLTVTCSQNMNHEYMSWYRQDPGLGLRQIYYSMNVEVTDKGDVPEGYKVSRKEKRNFPLILESPSPNQTSLYFCASSTPDNSSNEKLFFGSGTQLSVL.

The rearrangement uses TRBV29-1 and TRBJ2-4; D may be TRBD2 (6 bases). Germline values: CDR1 SQVTM, CDR2 ANQGSEA. The CDR3 spans 15 residues. V lost 1 base and J lost 6, with 16 bases in between. DNA for the CDR3: TGCAGCGTTGAAGTCTCCCGGGACTGGTCAAACATTCAGTACTTC. Translated: CSVEVSRDWSNIQYF.

V is TRBV30 and J is TRBJ1-1, with D uncertain. There are 13 residues in the CDR3. The V gene lost 0 bases and the J gene lost 3 bases, with 8 bases spanning the gap. The germline gives CDR1 GTSNPN, CDR2 SVGIG (reference sequence). The DNA of the CDR3 is TGTGCCTGGAGTGTATCTAGCTACACTGAAGCTTTCTTT. Its translation is CAWSVSSYTEAFF. The variable domain in full, with the rest retrieved from reference TRBV30 and TRBJ1-1, is SQTIHQWPATLVQPVGSPLSLECTVEGTSNPNLYWYRQAAGRGLQLLFYSVGIGQISSEVPQNLSASRPQDRQFILSSKKLLLSDSGFYLCAWSVSSYTEAFFGQGTRLTVV.

This clone was seen only once. This chain joins TRBV5-1 and TRBJ1-5; 7 bases match TRBD1. Germline trimming cut 4 bases from V and 3 bases from J; bases unmatched to any gene: 7. The CDR3 totals 15 residues. The germline V gene has CDR1 SGHRS and CDR2 YFSETQ. This CDR3 reads CASSPWTGVNQPQHF. CDR3 bases: TGCGCCAGCAGCCCCTGGACAGGAGTCAATCAGCCCCAGCATTTT.

As for this clone: The same CDR3 can be traced to other DNA sequences in this sample. The V gene is TRBV7-6, the J gene TRBJ2-7; no definite D call. In germline, CDR1 is SGHVS, CDR2 FNYEAQ. The ends were cut back, 1 base at V and 0 bases at J, with 4 bases in the middle. CDR3 length equals 13 residues. CDR3 residues: CASSLGDSYEQYF. In nucleotides, the CDR3 is TGTGCCAGCAGCTTAGGTGACTCCTACGAGCAGTACTTC.

As regards this clone: This specimen includes other DNA sequences encoding the same CDR3. The J gene is TRBJ2-7, the V gene TRBV19, with TRBD2 matching 9 bases. In germline, CDR1 is LNHDA, CDR2 SQIVND (reference sequence). Losses at the gene ends were 6 bases for V and 0 bases for J; bases not matched to a gene: 3. CDR3 size: 14 residues. The CDR3 bases are TGTGCCAGTAGCTCTAGCGGGGCCTCCTACGAGCAGTACTTC. It specifies CASSSSGASYEQYF.

The chain recombines TRBV23-1 with TRBJ2-5; TRBD1 matches at 7 bases. TRBV23-1 is labeled an ORF, and its function is uncertain. With V trimmed by 4 bases and J by 1 base, 12 bases remained unmatched. CDR3 length: 17 amino acids. The CDR3 region is CASSPFDRDFPQETQYF. The CDR3 nucleotides are TGCGCCAGCAGTCCGTTTGACAGGGATTTCCCCCAAGAGACCCAGTACTTC.

V and J are TRBV27 and TRBJ2-5, with D unclear. Trimming left V 6 bases short and J 7 bases short, with 18 bases between. This CDR3 contains 14 residues. Per the germline V gene, CDR1 is MNHEY and CDR2 is SMNVEV (reference sequence). The CDR3, as DNA: TGTGCCAGCAGCCCCTACCCCGACGTAGGGACCCAGTACTTC. It codes for CASSPYPDVGTQYF.